This TCR beta chain was profiled in a study of CD8 T cells in ankylosing spondylitis. General observations from the study: Matched ankylosing spondylitis synovial fluid reportedly contained a significantly enriched population of disease-linked clones.

CDR3 length equals 13 residues. Trimming took 4 bases from V and 0 from J, leaving 7 bases between them. Germline CDR1 SQVTM, CDR2 ANQGSEA. This clonotype was detected many times. Its antigen is unknown. Using its own MiXCR run on the 5' RACE reads, TCRdb lists one record per CDR3 protein. Of approximately 220,000 distinct CDR3 sequences listed, more than 25% are singletons. The V gene is TRBV29-1, the J gene TRBJ1-5; no firm D call. The origin of this receptor is a male donor with ankylosing spondylitis or in good health (not recorded which). The sequencing input was blood, either unsorted or a sorted T cell fraction (not recorded which). The CDR3 reads CSVGGNSNQPQHF. As DNA, the CDR3 is TGCAGCGTTGGAGGGAATAGCAATCAGCCCCAGCATTTT.